This is a list of T cell receptor beta chains from one sample in a study of blood T cell repertoires in COVID-19. The protocol was immunoSEQ multiplex PCR, while the TCRdb copy is restricted to in-frame clones and leaves out a portion. This sample has a few hundred thousand clones, with about 90% found just once. The sample taken for sequencing was PBMCs or T cells enriched from blood (not recorded which). These TCRs come from a woman aged 25 to 39 who had recovered from COVID-19. CDR3s include the opening cysteine and the closing phenylalanine or tryptophan. D genes are given only for firm matches. Only some rows state a clone size, as once, few, many or a class for expanded clones.

j_gene | abundance | d_gene | v_gene | CDR3nt | CDR3aa
TRBJ2-7 | . | . | TRBV5-1 | TGCGCCAGCAGCTTGGGTACAGGGATTGGTGGCTACGAGCAGTACTTC | CASSLGTGIGGYEQYF
TRBJ2-1 | . | TRBD2 | TRBV30 | TGTGCCTGGAGTAGAACGGGAGGGTTGGATGAGCAGTTCTTC | CAWSRTGGLDEQFF
TRBJ1-1 | . | . | TRBV27 | TGTGCCAGCAGTTGGACAGATATGAACACTGAAGCTTTCTTT | CASSWTDMNTEAFF
TRBJ2-5 | . | TRBD2 | TRBV6-2/TRBV6-3 | TGTGCCAGCAGTTACATCGGACTAGCGACCGAAGAGACCCAGTACTTC | CASSYIGLATEETQYF
TRBJ2-7 | once | . | TRBV3-1/TRBV3-2 | TGTGCCAGCAGCCGAATCGGGGGAGTTGGAGAGCAGTACTTC | CASSRIGGVGEQYF
TRBJ2-3 | . | . | TRBV3-1/TRBV3-2 | TGTGCCAGCAGCCAAGATCGTGGGGGGTGGATAGGTAGCACAGATACGCAGTATTTT | CASSQDRGGWIGSTDTQYF
TRBJ2-5 | . | TRBD1 | TRBV6-5 | TGTGCCAGCAGTTACAGGGACAGGGGGGCCCAGTACTTC | CASSYRDRGAQYF
TRBJ1-5 | . | . | TRBV18 | TGTGCCAGCTCCCCAGATACGACAGCAGGGTCCAATCAGCCCCAGCATTTT | CASSPDTTAGSNQPQHF
TRBJ2-7 | . | . | TRBV6-5 | TGTGCCAGTAGCCGGGACTCGTACTACGAGCAGTACTTC | CASSRDSYYEQYF
TRBJ1-5 | . | . | TRBV4-2 | TGTGCCAGCAGCCAAGATACGGGTCAGCCCCAGCATTTT | CASSQDTGQPQHF
TRBJ2-5 | . | . | TRBV7-8 | TGTGCCAGCAGCCCACAGGGTTGGAAAGAGACCCAGTACTTC | CASSPQGWKETQYF
TRBJ1-1 | once | . | TRBV29-1 | TGCAGCGTTGAAGAAAGGGGGAACACTGAAGCTTTCTTT | CSVEERGNTEAFF
TRBJ2-1 | . | TRBD2 | TRBV3-1/TRBV3-2 | TGTGCCAGCAGCCAATTATCTAGCGGGACCAACAATGAGCAGTTCTTC | CASSQLSSGTNNEQFF
TRBJ1-2 | . | TRBD1 | TRBV6-2/TRBV6-3 | TGTGCCAGCAGTTCGCCTCCGGGACAGGGGGCGCGTGGCTACACCTTC | CASSSPPGQGARGYTF
TRBJ2-2 | . | TRBD2 | TRBV12-5 | TGTGCTAGTGCCATTAGCGGGAGGGGTGGCGCCGGGGAGCTGTTTTTT | CASAISGRGGAGELFF
TRBJ1-3 | once | . | TRBV19 | TGTGCCAGTACCGGTACAGGGACTGGAAACACCATATATTTT | CASTGTGTGNTIYF
TRBJ1-6 | . | . | TRBV19 | TGTGCCAGTAACCCATCCCTAGCGGGTTCACCCCTCCACTTT | CASNPSLAGSPLHF
TRBJ1-2 | . | . | TRBV5-1 | TGCGCCAGCAGCTTGGGTACAGGGAACTATGGCTACACCTTC | CASSLGTGNYGYTF
TRBJ2-5 | . | . | TRBV6-2/TRBV6-3 | TGTGCCAGCAGTTACGGTTTTTTAAGTACTCGGACTCTACAAGAGACCCAGTACTTC | CASSYGFLSTRTLQETQYF
TRBJ1-1 | . | . | TRBV27 | TGTGCCAGCAGTTTATTCCGAGGTACTGAAGCTTTCTTT | CASSLFRGTEAFF
TRBJ2-7 | . | . | TRBV5-6 | TGTGCCAGCAGCCCCACAGGGATGGGGATATACGAGCAGTACTTC | CASSPTGMGIYEQYF
TRBJ1-1 | . | . | TRBV10-3 | TGTGCCATCGGACAGAACACTGAAGCTTTCTTT | CAIGQNTEAFF
TRBJ1-5 | . | . | TRBV19 | TGTGCCAGTAGTATAGTCCGCCGGGGCAATCAGCCCCAGCATTTT | CASSIVRRGNQPQHF
TRBJ2-3 | . | TRBD2 | TRBV10-2 | TGCGCCAGCAGTGAGGGACTAGCGGGAGGTCAAGATACGCAGTATTTT | CASSEGLAGGQDTQYF
TRBJ1-3 | . | . | TRBV5-1 | TGCGCCAGCAGCCCGCGACAGGGAAACACCATATATTTT | CASSPRQGNTIYF
TRBJ2-1 | . | TRBD2 | TRBV7-2 | TGTGCCAGCAGCTTCCGGACTAGCGGCTACAATGAGCAGTTCTTC | CASSFRTSGYNEQFF
TRBJ1-1 | . | TRBD1 | TRBV28 | TGTGCCAGCAGTTCAGGGACAGTAAACACTGAAGCTTTCTTT | CASSSGTVNTEAFF
TRBJ2-1 | . | . | TRBV4-3 | TGCGCCAGCAGCCAAGATCTAGGGAGCTCCTACAATGAGCAGTTCTTC | CASSQDLGSSYNEQFF
TRBJ2-3 | . | . | TRBV19 | TGTGCCAGTAGTATGTCGGGCACAGATACGCAGTATTTT | CASSMSGTDTQYF
TRBJ1-5 | . | . | TRBV18 | TGTGCCAGCTCACCGGGGGGAATGAGCAATCAGCCCCAGCATTTT | CASSPGGMSNQPQHF
TRBJ1-6 | . | . | TRBV30 | TGTGCCTGGAGCGCGGACAATAATTCACCCCTCCACTTT | CAWSADNNSPLHF